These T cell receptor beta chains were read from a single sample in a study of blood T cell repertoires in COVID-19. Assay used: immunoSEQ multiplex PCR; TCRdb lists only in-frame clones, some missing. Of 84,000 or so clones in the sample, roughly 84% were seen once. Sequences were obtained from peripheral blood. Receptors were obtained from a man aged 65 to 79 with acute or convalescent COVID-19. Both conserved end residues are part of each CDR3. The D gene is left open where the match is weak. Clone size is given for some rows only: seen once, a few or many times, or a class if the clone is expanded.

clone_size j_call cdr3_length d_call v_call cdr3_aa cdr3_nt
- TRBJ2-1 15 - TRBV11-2 CASSQWTHSYNEQFF TGTGCCAGCAGCCAGTGGACTCACTCCTACAATGAGCAGTTCTTC
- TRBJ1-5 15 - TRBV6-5 CASSYSSRGNQPQHF TGTGCCAGCAGTTACTCGTCCCGTGGCAATCAGCCCCAGCATTTT
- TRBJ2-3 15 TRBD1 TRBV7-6 CASSKTGGRRDTQYF TGTGCCAGCAGCAAAACAGGGGGCAGAAGAGATACGCAGTATTTT
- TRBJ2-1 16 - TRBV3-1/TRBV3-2 CASSQDSAGLYNEQFF TGTGCCAGCAGCCAAGATAGCGCGGGCCTTTACAATGAGCAGTTCTTC
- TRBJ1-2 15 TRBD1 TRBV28 CASSLGGTEFYGYTF TGTGCCAGCAGTTTAGGAGGGACAGAGTTTTATGGCTACACCTTC
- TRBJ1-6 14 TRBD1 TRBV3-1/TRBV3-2 CASSSGQGNSPLHF TGTGCCAGCTCCTCGGGACAGGGAAATTCACCCCTCCACTTT
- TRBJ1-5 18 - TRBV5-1 CASSPTALGGGMNQPQHF TGCGCCAGCAGCCCGACCGCCTTAGGTGGGGGGATGAATCAGCCCCAGCATTTT
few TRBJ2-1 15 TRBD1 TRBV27 CASTPGTGGYNEQFF TGTGCCAGCACCCCCGGGACAGGGGGCTACAATGAGCAGTTCTTC
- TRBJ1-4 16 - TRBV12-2 CASRFFLGQHNEKLFF TGTGCAAGTCGCTTTTTCCTAGGCCAGCATAATGAAAAACTGTTTTTT
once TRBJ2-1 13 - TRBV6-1 CASSDGTYNEQFF TGTGCCAGCAGTGACGGGACCTACAATGAGCAGTTCTTC
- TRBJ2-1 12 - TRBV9 CASSLDSNEQFF TGTGCCAGCAGCCTGGACAGCAATGAGCAGTTCTTC
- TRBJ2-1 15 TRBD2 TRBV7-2 CASSLGLADYNEQFF TGTGCCAGCAGCTTGGGACTAGCGGACTACAATGAGCAGTTCTTC
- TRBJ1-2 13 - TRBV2 CASRPTGYDGYTF TGTGCCAGCAGGCCTACAGGGTATGATGGCTACACCTTC
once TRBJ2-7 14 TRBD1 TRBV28 CASNPRDSFYEQYF TGTGCCAGCAACCCCCGGGACAGCTTCTACGAGCAGTACTTC
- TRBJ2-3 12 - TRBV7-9 CASKLDTDTQYF TGTGCCAGCAAACTAGATACAGATACGCAGTATTTT
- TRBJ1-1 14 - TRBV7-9 CASSPVWGDTEAFF TGTGCCAGCAGCCCCGTATGGGGGGACACTGAAGCTTTCTTT
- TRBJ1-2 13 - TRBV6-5 CASSLGLTYGYTF TGTGCCAGCAGTCTCGGACTGACCTATGGCTACACCTTC
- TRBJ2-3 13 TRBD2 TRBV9 CASSLTSPDTQYF TGTGCCAGCAGCCTGACTAGCCCAGATACGCAGTATTTT
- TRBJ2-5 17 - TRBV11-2 CASSPLSASEFGETQYF TGTGCCAGCAGCCCCCTTTCGGCTAGCGAGTTCGGGGAGACCCAGTACTTC
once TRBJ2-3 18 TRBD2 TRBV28 CASSPLSRAGGLTDTQYF TGTGCCAGCAGTCCCCTCTCCCGCGCGGGGGGTCTCACAGATACGCAGTATTTT
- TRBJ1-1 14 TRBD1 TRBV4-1 CASSRIQGGTEAFF TGCGCCAGCAGCCGGATACAGGGGGGCACTGAAGCTTTCTTT
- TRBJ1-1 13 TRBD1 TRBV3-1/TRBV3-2 CASSLGTGTEAFF TGTGCCAGCAGCCTGGGGACAGGCACTGAAGCTTTCTTT
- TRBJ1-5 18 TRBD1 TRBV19 CASSNSGQGARGNQPQHF TGTGCCAGTAGTAACTCGGGACAGGGGGCTCGGGGCAATCAGCCCCAGCATTTT
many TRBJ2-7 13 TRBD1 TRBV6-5 CAIAGTGLNEQYF TGTGCCATCGCCGGGACAGGGCTAAACGAGCAGTACTTC
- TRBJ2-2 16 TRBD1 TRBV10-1 CASSRTGGLNTGELFF TGCGCCAGCAGCCGGACAGGGGGCCTTAACACCGGGGAGCTGTTTTTT
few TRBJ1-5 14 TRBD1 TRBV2 CASSDGQGNQPQHF TGTGCCAGCAGCGACGGACAGGGTAATCAGCCCCAGCATTTT